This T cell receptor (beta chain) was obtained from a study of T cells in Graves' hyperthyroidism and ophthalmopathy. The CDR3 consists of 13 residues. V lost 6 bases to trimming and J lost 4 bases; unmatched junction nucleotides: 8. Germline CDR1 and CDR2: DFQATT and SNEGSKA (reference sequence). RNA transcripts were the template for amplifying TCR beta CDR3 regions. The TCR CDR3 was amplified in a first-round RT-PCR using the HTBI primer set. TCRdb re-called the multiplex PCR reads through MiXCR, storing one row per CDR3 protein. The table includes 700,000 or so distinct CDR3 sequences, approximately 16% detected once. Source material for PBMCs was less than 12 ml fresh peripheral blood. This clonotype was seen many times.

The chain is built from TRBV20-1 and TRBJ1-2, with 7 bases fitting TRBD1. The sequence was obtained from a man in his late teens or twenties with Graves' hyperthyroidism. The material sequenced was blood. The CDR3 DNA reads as TGCAGTGCGATTCCGACAGGGAGCTATGGCTACACCTTC. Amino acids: CSAIPTGSYGYTF.